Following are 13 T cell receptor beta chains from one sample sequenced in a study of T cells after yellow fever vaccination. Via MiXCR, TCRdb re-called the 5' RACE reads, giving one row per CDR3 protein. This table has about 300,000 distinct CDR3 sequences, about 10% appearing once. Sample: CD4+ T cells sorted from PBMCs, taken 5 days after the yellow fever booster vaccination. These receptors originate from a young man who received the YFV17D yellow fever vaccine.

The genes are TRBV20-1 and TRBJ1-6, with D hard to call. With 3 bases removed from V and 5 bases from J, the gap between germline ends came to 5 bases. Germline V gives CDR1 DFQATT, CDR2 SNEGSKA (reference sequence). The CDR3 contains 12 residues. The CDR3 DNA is TGCAGTGCTAGCGGTAATAATTCACCCCTCCACTTT. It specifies CSASGNNSPLHF.

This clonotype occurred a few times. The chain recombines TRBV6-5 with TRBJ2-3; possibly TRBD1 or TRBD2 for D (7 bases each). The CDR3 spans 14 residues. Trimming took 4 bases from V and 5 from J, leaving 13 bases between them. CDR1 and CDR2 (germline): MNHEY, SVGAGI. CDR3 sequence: CASSLGGGIDTQYF. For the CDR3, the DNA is TGTGCCAGCAGTTTGGGAGGGGGCATAGATACGCAGTATTTT.

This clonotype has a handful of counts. The CDR3: CASSGGLAGELETQYF. CDR3 bases: TGTGCCAGCAGCGGGGGACTAGCGGGGGAACTAGAGACCCAGTACTTC. The V call is TRBV7-9, the J call TRBJ2-5, with TRBD2 matching over 14 bases. Germline CDR1 and CDR2: SEHNR and FQNEAQ (reference sequence). V shed 5 bases and J 4 bases; nucleotides not matched to a gene: 6. The CDR3 totals 16 residues.

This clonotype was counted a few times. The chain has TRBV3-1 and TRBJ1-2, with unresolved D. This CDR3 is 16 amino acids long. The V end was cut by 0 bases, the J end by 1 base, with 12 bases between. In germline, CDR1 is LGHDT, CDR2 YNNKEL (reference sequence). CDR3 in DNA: TGTGCCAGCAGCCAAGAGCCTGCTAGATTTAACTATGGCTACACCTTC. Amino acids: CASSQEPARFNYGYTF.

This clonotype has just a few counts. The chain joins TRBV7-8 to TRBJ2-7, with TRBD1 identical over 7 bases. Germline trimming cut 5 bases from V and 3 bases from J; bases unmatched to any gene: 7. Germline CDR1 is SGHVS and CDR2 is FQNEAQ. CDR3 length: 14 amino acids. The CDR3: CASSRDSFNYEQYV. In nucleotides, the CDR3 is TGTGCCAGCAGCAGGGACAGTTTTAACTACGAGCAGTACGTC.

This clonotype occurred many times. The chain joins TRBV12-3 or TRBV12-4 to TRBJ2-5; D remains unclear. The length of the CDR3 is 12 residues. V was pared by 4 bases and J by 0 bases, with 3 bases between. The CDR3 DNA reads TGTGCCAGCAGTTGGGACCAAGAGACCCAGTACTTC. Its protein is CASSWDQETQYF.

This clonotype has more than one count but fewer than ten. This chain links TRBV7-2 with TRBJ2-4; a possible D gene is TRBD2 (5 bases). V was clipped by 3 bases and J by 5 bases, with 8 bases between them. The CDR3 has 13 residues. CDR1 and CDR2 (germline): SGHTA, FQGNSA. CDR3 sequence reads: CASSFRGENIQYF. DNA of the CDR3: TGTGCCAGCAGCTTCCGGGGTGAAAACATTCAGTACTTC.

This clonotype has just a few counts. CDR3 bases: TGTGCCAGCAGCTTGCGTGGTTTCGGGAGGACAGATACGCAGTATTTT. Translation: CASSLRGFGRTDTQYF. This chain joins TRBV11-1 and TRBJ2-3, with 7 nucleotides matching TRBD2. CDR3 length: 16 amino acids. V shed 3 bases and J 3 bases; nucleotides not matched to a gene: 9. Germline V CDR1 and CDR2: SGHAT, FQDESV (reference sequence).

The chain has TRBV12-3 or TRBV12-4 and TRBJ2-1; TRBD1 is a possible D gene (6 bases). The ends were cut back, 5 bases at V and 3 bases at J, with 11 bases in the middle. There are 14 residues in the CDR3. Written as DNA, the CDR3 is TGTGCCAGCAGTGGGACAACGATCTACAATGAGCAGTTCTTC. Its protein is CASSGTTIYNEQFF.

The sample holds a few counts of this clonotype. The CDR3, as DNA: TGTGCCAGCTCCGGGGGGGCCGGGGAGACCCAGTACTTC. Translating gives CASSGGAGETQYF. The rearrangement joins TRBV12-3 or TRBV12-4 to TRBJ2-5; 8 bases fit TRBD2. The CDR3 is 13 residues long. The J segment lost 5 bases and the V segment lost 8 bases, leaving 7 bases of the junction unmatched.

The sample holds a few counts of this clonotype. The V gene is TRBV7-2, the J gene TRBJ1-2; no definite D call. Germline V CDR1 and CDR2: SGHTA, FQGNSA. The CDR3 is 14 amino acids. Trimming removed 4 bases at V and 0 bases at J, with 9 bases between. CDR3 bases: TGTGCCAGCAGCTCCGATGGGACTAACTATGGCTACACCTTC. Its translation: CASSSDGTNYGYTF.

CDR3 amino acids: CASRPLRQVLRISGNTIYF. DNA of the CDR3: TGTGCCAGCAGACCCCTACGACAGGTCCTTCGGATCTCTGGAAACACCATATATTTT. V usage is TRBV6-2 or TRBV6-3 and J usage is TRBJ1-3; D might be TRBD1 (6 bases). Between the trimmed V and J ends, which lost 6 bases and 0 bases, there was a span of 24 bases. The CDR3 contains 19 residues. CDR1 MNHEY and CDR2 SVGEGT come from the germline V gene.

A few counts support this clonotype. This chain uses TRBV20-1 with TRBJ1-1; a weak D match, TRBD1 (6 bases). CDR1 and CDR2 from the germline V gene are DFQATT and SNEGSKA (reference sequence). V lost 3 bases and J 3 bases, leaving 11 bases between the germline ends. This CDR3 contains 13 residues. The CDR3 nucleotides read TGCAGTGCTAGCTCGGGGGCGTACACTGAAGCTTTCTTT. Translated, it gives CSASSGAYTEAFF.